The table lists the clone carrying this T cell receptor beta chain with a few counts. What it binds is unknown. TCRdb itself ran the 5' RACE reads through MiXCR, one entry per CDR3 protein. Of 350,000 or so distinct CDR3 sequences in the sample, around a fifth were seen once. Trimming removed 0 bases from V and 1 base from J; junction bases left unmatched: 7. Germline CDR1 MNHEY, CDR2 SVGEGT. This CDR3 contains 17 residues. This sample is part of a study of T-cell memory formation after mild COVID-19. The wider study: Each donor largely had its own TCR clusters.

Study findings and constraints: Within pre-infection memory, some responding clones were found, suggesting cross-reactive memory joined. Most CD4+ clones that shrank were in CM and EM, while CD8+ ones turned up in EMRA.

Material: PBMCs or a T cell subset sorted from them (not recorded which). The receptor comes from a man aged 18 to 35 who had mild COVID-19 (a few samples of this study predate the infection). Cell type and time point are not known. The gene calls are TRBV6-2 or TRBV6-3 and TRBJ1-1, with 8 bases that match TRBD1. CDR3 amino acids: CASSYSIRDRKNTEAFF. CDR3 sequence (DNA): TGTGCCAGCAGTTACTCGATCCGGGACAGGAAGAACACTGAAGCTTTCTTT.